Listed here are 30 T cell receptor beta chains from one sample, sequenced in a study of blood T cell repertoires in COVID-19 (dated by TCRdb to the early 2020s). The library was produced with the immunoSEQ multiplex PCR assay. This is the immuneACCESS table as TCRdb keeps it, with only in-frame sequences that have V and J called. A part of the clones is gone; compared with another copy, unresolved V genes explain less than half, and the rest is unexplained. Present in this sample are some 130,000 clones, approximately 84% of which were seen just once. The ten largest clones take up 15% to 20% of the sample. Specimen: peripheral blood. The receptors originated from a woman aged 45-59 years who had recovered from COVID-19.

The rearrangement uses TRBV10-3 and TRBJ1-6; D ambiguous. CDR1 is ENHRY and CDR2 is SYGVKD in the germline V gene. V lost 2 bases, J lost 7 bases, and 6 bases lay in between. The length of the CDR3 is 13 residues. Here the CDR3 reads CAISELANSPLHF. The CDR3 bases are TGTGCCATCAGTGAGCTGGCCAATTCACCCCTCCACTTT.

This chain joins TRBV24-1 and TRBJ1-1; 7 bases fit TRBD1. V lost 2 bases and J lost 4; bases outside the gene matches: 9. CDR3 length: 16 amino acids. Germline CDR1 and CDR2: KGHDR and SFDVKD. The CDR3 DNA sequence: TGTGCCACCAGTGATTCGTCTGAGGGGGCCGGCACTGAAGCTTTCTTT. This translates into CATSDSSEGAGTEAFF.

V and J are TRBV10-3 and TRBJ2-1; D possibly corresponds to TRBD1 (6 bases). The V end was cut by 4 bases, the J end by 4 bases, with 23 bases between. The CDR3 has 18 residues. Germline lookup yields CDR1 ENHRY and CDR2 SYGVKD. The CDR3 loop reads CAISGPPLAQGRYNEQFF. The CDR3, as DNA: TGTGCCATCAGTGGACCCCCCCTCGCTCAGGGGCGGTACAATGAGCAGTTCTTC.

The V and J genes are TRBV18 and TRBJ2-1; 7 nucleotides align to TRBD1. The germline CDR1 and CDR2 sequences are KGHSH and LQKENI. The CDR3 covers 15 residues. V shed 3 bases, J shed 2 bases, and the junction held 4 bases outside the gene matches. DNA for the CDR3: TGTGCCAGCTCACCGGGGCAGGGGGCCTACAATGAGCAGTTCTTC. This gives the protein CASSPGQGAYNEQFF. Complete variable domain (other parts from reference TRBV18 and TRBJ2-1): NAGVMQNPRHLVRRRGQEARLRCSPMKGHSHVYWYRQLPEEGLKFMVYLQKENIIDESGMPKERFSAEFPKEGPSILRIQQVVRGDSAAYFCASSPGQGAYNEQFFGPGTRLTVL.

The chain combines TRBV7-8 with TRBJ1-6, with TRBD1 matching over 9 bases. The V and J ends lost 6 bases and 8 bases, in that order; junction bases with no gene match: 5. This CDR3 is 14 amino acids long. Germline values: CDR1 SGHVS, CDR2 FQNEAQ. CDR3 DNA: TGTGCCAGCAGGTCCGGACAGGGGTATTCACCCCTCCACTTT. It translates to CASRSGQGYSPLHF.

The chain joins TRBV11-3 to TRBJ2-7, with a weak D call TRBD1 (7 bases). Germline loops: CDR1 SGHNT, CDR2 YENEEA. This CDR3 has 15 amino acids. The V and J ends lost 1 base and 1 base respectively, with 11 bases between them. The CDR3: CASSLGAGGSYEQYF. The CDR3 region has the DNA TGTGCCAGCAGCTTAGGGGCAGGGGGGTCCTACGAGCAGTACTTC.

The CDR3 is CASSVLGRPSYEQYF. DNA of the CDR3: TGCGCCAGCAGTGTTCTGGGGCGTCCATCCTACGAGCAGTACTTC. The chain couples TRBV5-1 to TRBJ2-7, with D possibly being TRBD1 (5 bases). V gave up 5 bases and J gave up 1 base, with 16 bases separating them. From germline, CDR1 is SGHRS and CDR2 YFSETQ. The CDR3 spans 15 residues.

The chain employs TRBV25-1 and TRBJ1-1; possible D gene TRBD1, 5 bases. The CDR3 contains 13 residues. V shed 8 bases and J shed 7 bases, with 17 bases lying between them. Germline V gives CDR1 MGHDK, CDR2 SYGVNS. The CDR3 sequence: CASRLGEVGEAFF. The CDR3 nucleotides are TGTGCCAGCCGATTGGGGGAGGTAGGTGAAGCTTTCTTT.

This rearrangement joins TRBV28 to TRBJ2-7, with TRBD2 as a possible D gene (6 bases). Germline CDR1 MDHEN, CDR2 SYDVKM. V lost 5 bases and J 2 bases, leaving 16 bases between the germline ends. The CDR3 has 15 residues. DNA of the CDR3: TGTGCCAGCAGTCCTTGGGGGGTTCAGGCCTACGAGCAGTACTTC. Amino acid sequence: CASSPWGVQAYEQYF. Together with reference TRBV28 and TRBJ2-7, the CDR3 gives the full variable domain: DVKVTQSSRYLVKRTGEKVFLECVQDMDHENMFWYRQDPGLGLRLIYFSYDVKMKEKGDIPEGYSVSREKKERFSLILESASTNQTSMYLCASSPWGVQAYEQYFGPGTRLTVT.

The chain recombines TRBV9 with TRBJ2-3; D not certain. The CDR3 spans 12 residues. Trimming took off 4 bases at V and 6 bases at J, with 9 bases between the two ends. Germline lookup yields CDR1 SGDLS and CDR2 YYNGEE. The CDR3 DNA sequence: TGTGCCAGCAGCCCCTCGAGGGATACGCAGTATTTT. This translates into CASSPSRDTQYF.

J is TRBJ1-3 and V is TRBV29-1; D gene unclear. V was trimmed by 4 bases and J by 0 bases, leaving 10 bases between them. This CDR3 has 14 residues. Germline CDR1 reads SQVTM; CDR2 reads ANQGSEA. The CDR3 here is CSVAVPYSGNTIYF. In nucleotides, the CDR3 is TGCAGCGTTGCGGTGCCGTACTCTGGAAACACCATATATTTT.

The chain carries TRBV27 and TRBJ2-7; 11 nucleotides line up with TRBD1. Germline values: CDR1 MNHEY, CDR2 SMNVEV (reference sequence). This CDR3 region has 15 residues. V gave up 7 bases and J gave up 7 bases; unmatched junction bases: 12. CDR3 region: CASTPQGQGAREQYF. Written as DNA, the CDR3 is TGTGCCAGCACCCCCCAAGGACAGGGGGCGCGTGAGCAGTACTTC.

The chain is built from TRBV6-5 and TRBJ2-1; 11 positions agree with TRBD2. The CDR3 sequence is 15 residues long. The germline V gene encodes CDR1 MNHEY and CDR2 SVGAGI. After removal of 5 bases from V and 3 bases from J, the junction contained 3 bases not matched to a gene. The CDR3 spells CASSPGTSGYNEQFF. For the CDR3, the DNA is TGTGCCAGCAGTCCCGGGACTAGCGGCTACAATGAGCAGTTCTTC.

V gene TRBV12-3 or TRBV12-4 combines with J gene TRBJ1-4, with no clear D. Trimming removed 3 bases at V and 4 bases at J, with 6 bases between. This CDR3 region has 13 residues. The chain's CDR3 is CASSFWSNEKLFF. CDR3 nucleotides: TGTGCCAGCAGTTTCTGGAGTAATGAAAAACTGTTTTTT.

V usage is TRBV30 and J usage is TRBJ1-2; 8 nucleotides line up with TRBD1. The V gene's germline CDR1 is GTSNPN and CDR2 SVGIG (reference sequence). The CDR3 has 13 residues. Unmatched junction bases numbered 4, after V lost 0 bases and J lost 7 bases. CDR3 nucleotides: TGTGCCTGGAGTGTACAGGGGGTCGGTGGCTACACCTTC. Translating it yields CAWSVQGVGGYTF.

This clone came up many times. V is TRBV19 and J is TRBJ1-2; a possible D gene is TRBD1 (6 bases). Germline values: CDR1 LNHDA, CDR2 SQIVND (reference sequence). Trimming removed 5 bases from V and 6 bases from J, with 16 bases in between. The CDR3 consists of 14 residues. CDR3: CASSADPTGHGYTF. The CDR3 DNA reads TGTGCCAGTAGTGCAGACCCTACAGGGCATGGCTACACCTTC.

This clone was recorded only once. The chain couples TRBV5-4 to TRBJ2-7; the D gene is possibly TRBD2 (7 bases). Trimming cost V 3 bases and J 0 bases, with 16 bases left between them. Germline values: CDR1 SGHNT, CDR2 YYREEE (reference sequence). CDR3 size: 16 residues. As DNA, the CDR3 is TGTGCCAGCAGCTGGGGGGGCAGACTGGGCTCCTACGAGCAGTACTTC. Encoded protein: CASSWGGRLGSYEQYF.

The chain uses TRBV6-5 and TRBJ2-1, with a tentative D call TRBD1 (5 bases). V lost 4 bases to trimming and J lost 6 bases, with 10 bases between them. The length of the CDR3 is 13 residues. Per germline, CDR1 MNHEY and CDR2 SVGAGI. The CDR3 region has the DNA TGTGCCAGCAGTTCGACAGAAACCAATGAGCAGTTCTTC. Translated: CASSSTETNEQFF.

The V call is TRBV5-5, the J call TRBJ1-1; TRBD1 is a possible D gene (6 bases). The CDR3 has 14 amino acids. The germline V and J ends were trimmed by 4 bases and 0 bases, with 10 bases remaining between them. Germline CDR1 is SGHKS and CDR2 is YYEKEE (reference sequence). For the CDR3, the DNA is TGTGCCAGCAGCCCCCAGGGGATGAACACTGAAGCTTTCTTT. Amino acid sequence: CASSPQGMNTEAFF. The whole variable domain, remainder taken from reference TRBV5-5 and TRBJ1-1, is DAGVTQSPTHLIKTRGQQVTLRCSPISGHKSVSWYQQVLGQGPQFIFQYYEKEERGRGNFPDRFSARQFPNYSSELNVNALLLGDSALYLCASSPQGMNTEAFFGQGTRLTVV.

V usage is TRBV19 and J usage is TRBJ2-5; 9 bases align to TRBD1. CDR3 size: 16 residues. The ends lost 2 bases at V and 4 bases at J; junction bases unmatched: 8. Per germline, CDR1 LNHDA and CDR2 SQIVND (reference sequence). The CDR3 region is CASSIFSGTGSETQYF. In DNA, the CDR3 is TGTGCCAGTAGTATATTCTCTGGGACAGGGTCAGAGACCCAGTACTTC.

This clone was counted only a few times. The J gene is TRBJ2-5, the V gene TRBV11-2; perhaps TRBD2 as D (6 bases). Trimming left V 5 bases short and J 5 bases short, with 21 bases between. The CDR3 spans 16 residues. Germline CDR1 SGHAT, CDR2 FQNNGV. In nucleotides, the CDR3 is TGTGCCAGCAGCCCATTTGGTCTAGCGCGTCCGGAGACCCAGTACTTC. This translates into CASSPFGLARPETQYF.

The CDR3 here is CASSLEQDRDKQYF. DNA for the CDR3: TGTGCCAGCAGCCTAGAACAGGACAGGGACAAGCAGTACTTC. V gene TRBV13 combines with J gene TRBJ2-7; TRBD1 matches 8 bases. CDR1 is PRHDT and CDR2 is FYEKMQ in the germline V gene (reference sequence). V gave up 5 bases and J gave up 8 bases; unmatched junction bases: 11. This CDR3 has 14 amino acids.

This chain joins TRBV19 and TRBJ2-7; D possibly corresponds to TRBD1 (6 bases). Trimming cost V 5 bases and J 0 bases, with 11 bases left between them. CDR3 length equals 14 residues. Germline CDR1 LNHDA, CDR2 SQIVND (reference sequence). CDR3 DNA sequence: TGTGCCAGTAGTGCTCGGGACAACTCCTACGAGCAGTACTTC. It translates to CASSARDNSYEQYF.

A remark on this clone: This sample also contains other DNA sequences that code for the same CDR3. The V call is TRBV18, the J call TRBJ2-2; 7 positions agree with TRBD1. CDR3 size: 13 residues. Trimming at V came to 6 bases and at J to 5 bases, leaving 3 bases not matched to a gene. CDR1 and CDR2 from the germline V gene are KGHSH and LQKENI. CDR3 residues: CASSLQGTGELFF. CDR3 nucleotide sequence: TGTGCCAGCTCTCTACAGGGGACCGGGGAGCTGTTTTTT.

The chain carries TRBV7-2 and TRBJ2-2; the D gene is possibly TRBD1 (5 bases). Germline V gene lookup returns CDR1 SGHTA and CDR2 FQGNSA. Trimming removed 8 bases at V and 1 base at J, with 14 bases between. The CDR3 runs 15 residues. DNA of the CDR3: TGTGCCAGCTCGGCTACCGACAGGAACACCGGGGAGCTGTTTTTT. It is translated as CASSATDRNTGELFF.

J is TRBJ2-3 and V is TRBV9; unclear D gene. Germline loops: CDR1 SGDLS, CDR2 YYNGEE. The CDR3 length is 14 residues. Deletions cut 3 bases from V and 4 bases from J, with 12 bases between. This CDR3 is CASSASTGADTQYF. CDR3 DNA: TGTGCCAGCAGCGCCTCGACTGGTGCAGATACGCAGTATTTT. The variable domain in full, completed from reference TRBV9 and TRBJ2-3, reads DSGVTQTPKHLITATGQRVTLRCSPRSGDLSVYWYQQSLDQGLQFLIQYYNGEERAKGNILERFSAQQFPDLHSELNLSSLELGDSALYFCASSASTGADTQYFGPGTRLTVL.

This clone came up a few times. The chain joins TRBV5-4 to TRBJ2-2; 7 bases agree with TRBD2. Germline assignment: CDR1 SGHNT and CDR2 YYREEE (reference sequence). CDR3 size: 14 residues. V trimming: 4 bases; J trimming: 7 bases; junction bases outside the gene matches: 7. The DNA of the CDR3 is TGTGCCAGCAGCCAAAGCGGACTAGTCGGGGAGCTGTTTTTT. This gives the protein CASSQSGLVGELFF.

The V and J genes are TRBV5-5 and TRBJ1-1, with a weak D call TRBD1 (6 bases). The germline gives CDR1 SGHKS, CDR2 YYEKEE (reference sequence). The CDR3 covers 15 residues. The ends were cut back, 1 base at V and 0 bases at J, with 10 bases in the middle. The CDR3 reads CASSLRTEMNTEAFF. CDR3 DNA: TGTGCCAGCAGCTTGCGGACAGAGATGAACACTGAAGCTTTCTTT.

The V gene is TRBV4-2, the J gene TRBJ2-4; 11 bases line up with TRBD2. The J segment lost 7 bases and the V segment lost 4 bases, leaving 15 bases of the junction unmatched. The CDR3 totals 18 residues. Looked up from germline, CDR1 is LGHNA and CDR2 is YNFKEQ. The CDR3 is CASSLEGGSGGALNIQYF. The CDR3 DNA reads TGTGCCAGCAGCCTGGAAGGTGGTAGCGGGGGGGCCCTGAACATTCAGTACTTC.

The chain combines TRBV9 with TRBJ1-3, with 8 bases identical to TRBD1. Trimming removed 4 bases from V and 2 bases from J; junction bases left unmatched: 11. The germline V gene has CDR1 SGDLS and CDR2 YYNGEE. The CDR3 length is 17 residues. CDR3 region: CASSTGGAILAGNTIYF. The CDR3 DNA sequence: TGTGCCAGCAGCACAGGGGGGGCGATATTAGCTGGAAACACCATATATTTT.